The rows below give T cell receptor beta chains drawn from one sample of a study of shared clonotypes between healthy human individuals. Libraries were prepared by immunoSEQ multiplex PCR; TCRdb keeps only in-frame clonotypes and omits some of them. This sample has about half a million clones; more than 75% occur once, and the top ten carry roughly 13%. Sequencing was done on a sample of PBMCs. Receptor source: a woman aged 40 to 50 in good health. Some clones in this sample may be carry-over from other donors' samples. The CDR3 runs from the conserved cysteine through the conserved F or W. A D gene is named only where the DNA matches it firmly. A clone size is listed for some rows: how often the clone was seen (once, few, many), or a class if it is expanded.

TRBV28,-,-,TRBJ1-2,TGTGCCAGCAGTTTAAATTTGGCAGTCAACTCCTATGGCTACACCTTC,CASSLNLAVNSYGYTF
TRBV5-1,-,TRBD2,TRBJ2-1,TGCGCCAGCAGCTCCCGGACTAGTTTCCGCTCCTACAATGAGCAGTTCTTC,CASSSRTSFRSYNEQFF
TRBV6-1,-,TRBD2,TRBJ2-1,TGTGCCAGCACGCTAGCGGGAGTCATCAATGAGCAGTTCTTC,CASTLAGVINEQFF
TRBV6-4,-,-,TRBJ2-5,TGTGCCAGCAGTGAGGACAGCCAAGAGACCCAGTACTTC,CASSEDSQETQYF
TRBV4-3,-,TRBD2,TRBJ2-1,TGCGCCAGCAGCCAGGAGTGGAAGGGAGGGAGGGCCGGTTACAATGAGCAGTTCTTC,CASSQEWKGGRAGYNEQFF
TRBV7-9,few,TRBD2,TRBJ2-1,TGTGCCAGCAGCTTAGCCATGGGAGGGCGAAATGAGCAGTTCTTC,CASSLAMGGRNEQFF
TRBV28,-,TRBD1,TRBJ1-3,TGTGCCAGCAGTTTAGCAGGGGGCGTTTCTGGAAACACCATATATTTT,CASSLAGGVSGNTIYF
TRBV7-9,-,TRBD1,TRBJ2-1,TGTGCCAGCAGCTTAACAGGATCGGACAGGGGACCAAATGAGCAGTTCTTC,CASSLTGSDRGPNEQFF
TRBV29-1,-,-,TRBJ2-7,TGCAGCGGGACGGGACTGGCCTACGAGCAGTACTTC,CSGTGLAYEQYF
TRBV7-9,-,-,TRBJ1-2,TGTGCCAGCAAGGCCCGGTCTTCCTATGGCTACACCTTC,CASKARSSYGYTF
TRBV6-5,-,-,TRBJ2-3,TGTGCCAGCAGTTACTCGGGCGCAGATACGCAGTATTTT,CASSYSGADTQYF
TRBV9,-,TRBD2,TRBJ2-5,TGTGCCAGCAGCCTTGGACTAGCGGGAGGGTACCAAGAGACCCAGTACTTC,CASSLGLAGGYQETQYF
TRBV21-1,-,-,TRBJ1-2,TGTGCCAGCAGCAAAGCAGGGTGCGGCTACACCTTC,CASSKAGCGYTF
TRBV5-1,-,-,TRBJ2-6,TGCGCCAGCAGCTTGGCCGGAATTGGAGCCAGGGGTGGGGCCAACGTCCTGACTTTC,CASSLAGIGARGGANVLTF
TRBV28,-,TRBD2,TRBJ2-1,TGTGCCAGCAGGTCTAGCGGGAGGTCCTACAATGAGCAGTTCTTC,CASRSSGRSYNEQFF
TRBV30,once,-,TRBJ2-7,TGTGCCTGGAGTTTCGCAGGGGCGGACGAGCAGTACTTC,CAWSFAGADEQYF
TRBV5-1,-,-,TRBJ2-5,TGCGCCAGCAGCTTGGCCTACCGGGGCCAAGAGACCCAGTACTTC,CASSLAYRGQETQYF
TRBV19,-,TRBD1,TRBJ1-2,TGTGCCAGTAGTTCTCCAGGACAGGGTCGCTATGGCTACACCTTC,CASSSPGQGRYGYTF
TRBV29-1,-,-,TRBJ2-4,TGCAGCGTTGAGAGGTTAGCCAAAAACATTCAGTACTTC,CSVERLAKNIQYF
TRBV5-1,-,TRBD2,TRBJ2-2,TGCGCCAGCAGAACTAGCGGGAGAAATACCGGGGAGCTGTTTTTT,CASRTSGRNTGELFF
TRBV7-2,-,-,TRBJ1-5,TGTGCCAGCAGCTTAGGGGAAAATCAGCCCCAGCATTTT,CASSLGENQPQHF
TRBV19,many,-,TRBJ1-3,TGTGCCAGCCAGGGGTCCTCTGGAAACACCATATATTTT,CASQGSSGNTIYF
TRBV28,-,-,TRBJ1-1,TGTGCCAGCAGTTTATACGGGGGCTTTAAAACTGAAGCTTTCTTT,CASSLYGGFKTEAFF
TRBV7-8,-,TRBD1,TRBJ1-2,TGTGCCAGCAGCTTAGGGACAGGGCGCACCTTC,CASSLGTGRTF
TRBV5-1,-,TRBD2,TRBJ2-1,TGCGCCAGCAGCAAGCTAGCGGGAGAGAATAATGAGCAGTTCTTC,CASSKLAGENNEQFF
TRBV7-2,-,TRBD2,TRBJ2-1,TGTGCCAGCAGCCCCGGACTAGCGGCATACAATGAGCAGTTCTTC,CASSPGLAAYNEQFF
TRBV19,few,TRBD1,TRBJ1-1,TGTGCCAGTAGTATAGAGACAGGGATGAACACTGAAGCTTTCTTT,CASSIETGMNTEAFF
TRBV28,-,-,TRBJ1-4,TGTGCCAGCAGGGGGGCCGGTGGTGCAACTAATGAAAAACTGTTTTTT,CASRGAGGATNEKLFF
TRBV2,-,TRBD1,TRBJ2-7,TGTGCCAGTCTCCGGGACAGGGTTTACGAGCAGTACTTC,CASLRDRVYEQYF
TRBV5-4,-,-,TRBJ2-7,TGTGCCAGCAGCTTGGCCGGGGCAGGGGAAGAGCAGTACTTC,CASSLAGAGEEQYF
TRBV25-1,few,-,TRBJ2-1,TGTGCCAGCAGTAGGCGGGTAGGAATTTACAATGAGCAGTTCTTC,CASSRRVGIYNEQFF
TRBV21-1,-,-,TRBJ1-5,TGTGCCAGCAGCAAAGACTGGGCTAGCAATCAGCCCCAGCATTTT,CASSKDWASNQPQHF
TRBV15,-,TRBD1,TRBJ1-4,TGTGCCACCAGCAGGACAGGGCCTAATGAAAAACTGTTTTTT,CATSRTGPNEKLFF
TRBV11-2,-,-,TRBJ2-5,TGTGCCAGCAGCCCGACCGGGGGACAAGAGACCCAGTACTTC,CASSPTGGQETQYF
TRBV15,-,-,TRBJ2-1,TGTGCCACCAGCAGTAGCGTCTCCTACAATGAGCAGTTCTTC,CATSSSVSYNEQFF
TRBV7-9,-,-,TRBJ2-1,TGTGCCAGCAGCTTTTCCCCCCCCAGCGATGAGCAGTTCTTC,CASSFSPPSDEQFF
TRBV11-3,-,TRBD1,TRBJ2-5,TGTGCCAGCAGCTTAGGGGTCAGGGGGAAACAAGAGACCCAGTACTTC,CASSLGVRGKQETQYF
TRBV29-1,-,-,TRBJ2-2,TGCAGCGTGGGGACCGGGTACAGGAACACCGGGGAGCTGTTTTTT,CSVGTGYRNTGELFF
TRBV18,-,TRBD2,TRBJ2-3,TGTGCCAGCTCACCGCAGACTAGCGGCACAGATACGCAGTATTTT,CASSPQTSGTDTQYF
TRBV28,-,TRBD1,TRBJ1-5,TGTGCCAGCAGTTGGGAGCAGGGGGCCGGGCAGCCCCAGCATTTT,CASSWEQGAGQPQHF
TRBV9,-,TRBD2,TRBJ2-2,TGTGCCAGCAGAGGGACTAGCGGGGGCACCGGGGAGCTGTTTTTT,CASRGTSGGTGELFF
TRBV4-2,-,TRBD1,TRBJ2-7,TGTGCCAGCAGCCAGCGGGGACAGGGTATTGTCTACGAGCAGTACTTC,CASSQRGQGIVYEQYF
TRBV19,-,TRBD2,TRBJ2-1,TGTGCCAGTAGTATAGGGGGACTAGCGGGAGTTAGGAATGAGCAGTTCTTC,CASSIGGLAGVRNEQFF
TRBV4-1,-,TRBD1,TRBJ1-3,TGCGCCAGCAGCCGCCGACAGGGCGACTCTGGAAACACCATATATTTT,CASSRRQGDSGNTIYF
TRBV19,few,-,TRBJ2-7,TGTGCCAGTAGTGGCGGAGGCCCTATCTACGAGCAGTACTTC,CASSGGGPIYEQYF
TRBV30,-,-,TRBJ2-2,TGTGCCTGGGGAAACACCGGGGAGCTGTTTTTT,CAWGNTGELFF
TRBV27,-,TRBD2,TRBJ2-2,TGTGCCAGCAGTCCGTCCCCACTAGCGGGAGGGGGCACCGGGGAGCTGTTTTTT,CASSPSPLAGGGTGELFF
TRBV15,-,TRBD1,TRBJ1-4,TGTGCCACCAGCAGAGATAGAGGGGGCGAAGAAAAACTGTTTTTT,CATSRDRGGEEKLFF
TRBV15,-,-,TRBJ1-2,TGTGCCACCACCGCAGGTTCTTTGGGCTACACCTTC,CATTAGSLGYTF
TRBV9,-,-,TRBJ1-2,TGTGCCAGCAGCGTAGGTGTTGGGGGTCCTTGGGGCTACACCTTC,CASSVGVGGPWGYTF
TRBV11-2,-,-,TRBJ2-6,TGTGCCAGCAGTCCAGGGACCGGGGCCAACGTCCTGACTTTC,CASSPGTGANVLTF
TRBV10-3,many,TRBD2,TRBJ2-2,TGTGCCATCAGTGAGTTTTCGCTAGCGGGCACCGGGGAGCTGTTTTTT,CAISEFSLAGTGELFF
TRBV28,many,TRBD1,TRBJ1-6,TGTGCCAGCAGTTCATCCGACGGGACAGGGGTGTCACCCCTCCACTTT,CASSSSDGTGVSPLHF
TRBV18,-,TRBD1,TRBJ2-3,TGTGCCAGCTTCCGGGACAGGGGTACAGATACGCAGTATTTT,CASFRDRGTDTQYF
TRBV28,-,TRBD1,TRBJ2-7,TGTGCCAGCAGTTTAACAGGGGCCTACGAGCAGTACTTC,CASSLTGAYEQYF
TRBV7-2,few,-,TRBJ1-2,TGTGCCAGCAGCTTAAGTGGCTATGGCTACACCTTC,CASSLSGYGYTF
TRBV5-1,-,-,TRBJ1-3,TGCGCCAGCAGCTTGTTTGCTGGGTCTGGAAACACCATATATTTT,CASSLFAGSGNTIYF
TRBV29-1,-,-,TRBJ2-5,TGCAGCGTGAAGAGGTCCCTCCAAGAGACCCAGTACTTC,CSVKRSLQETQYF
TRBV5-1,-,-,TRBJ1-3,TGCGCCAGCAGCTTGGCCGGGGGGGTTGTTGGAAACACCATATATTTT,CASSLAGGVVGNTIYF
TRBV9,-,-,TRBJ2-5,TGTGCCAGCAGCGTAGGATCGGCCGATCAAGAGACCCAGTACTTC,CASSVGSADQETQYF